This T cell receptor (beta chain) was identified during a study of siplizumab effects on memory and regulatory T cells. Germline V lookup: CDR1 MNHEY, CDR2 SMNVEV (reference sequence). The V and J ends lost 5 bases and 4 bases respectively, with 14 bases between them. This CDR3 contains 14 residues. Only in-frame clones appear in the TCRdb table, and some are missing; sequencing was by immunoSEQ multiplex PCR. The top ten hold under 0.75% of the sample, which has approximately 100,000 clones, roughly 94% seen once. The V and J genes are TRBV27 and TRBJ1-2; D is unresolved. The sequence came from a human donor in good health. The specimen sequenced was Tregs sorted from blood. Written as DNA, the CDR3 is TGTGCCAGCAGTCTGTATCCGGGCCCCTATGGCTACACCTTC. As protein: CASSLYPGPYGYTF.